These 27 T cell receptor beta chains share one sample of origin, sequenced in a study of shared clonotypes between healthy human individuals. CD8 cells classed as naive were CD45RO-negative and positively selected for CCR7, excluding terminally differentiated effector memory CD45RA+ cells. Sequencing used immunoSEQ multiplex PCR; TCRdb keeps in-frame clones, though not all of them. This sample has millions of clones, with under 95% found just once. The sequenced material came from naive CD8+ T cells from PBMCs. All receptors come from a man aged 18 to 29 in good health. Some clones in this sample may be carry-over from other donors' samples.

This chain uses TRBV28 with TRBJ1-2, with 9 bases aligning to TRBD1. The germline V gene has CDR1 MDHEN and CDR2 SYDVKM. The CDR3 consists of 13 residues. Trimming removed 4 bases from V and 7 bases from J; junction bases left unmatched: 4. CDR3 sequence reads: CASSSGTGTGYTF. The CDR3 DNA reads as TGTGCCAGCAGTTCCGGGACAGGGACTGGCTACACCTTC.

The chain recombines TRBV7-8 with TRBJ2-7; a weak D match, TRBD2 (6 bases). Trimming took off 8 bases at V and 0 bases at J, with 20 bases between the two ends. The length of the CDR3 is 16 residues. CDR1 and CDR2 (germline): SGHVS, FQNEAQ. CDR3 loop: CASAPPLATSSYEQYF. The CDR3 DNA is TGTGCCAGCGCCCCCCCGCTAGCGACTAGCTCCTACGAGCAGTACTTC.

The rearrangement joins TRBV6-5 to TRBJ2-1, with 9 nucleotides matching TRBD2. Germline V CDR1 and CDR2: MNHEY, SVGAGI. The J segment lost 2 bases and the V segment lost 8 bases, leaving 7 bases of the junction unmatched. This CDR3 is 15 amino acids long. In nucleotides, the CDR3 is TGTGCCAGCGGCAGCGGGAGGAGGGCCTACAATGAGCAGTTCTTC. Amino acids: CASGSGRRAYNEQFF.

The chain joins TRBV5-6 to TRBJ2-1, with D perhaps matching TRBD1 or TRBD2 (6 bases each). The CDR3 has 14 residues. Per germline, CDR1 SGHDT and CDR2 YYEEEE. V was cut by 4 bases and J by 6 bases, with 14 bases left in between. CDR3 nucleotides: TGTGCCAGCAGCGCACAGGGCGGGGTCAATGAGCAGTTCTTC. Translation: CASSAQGGVNEQFF.

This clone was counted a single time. CDR3 protein: CASSPHEGRGYEQYF. As DNA, the CDR3 is TGTGCCAGCAGTCCTCATGAAGGCAGGGGATACGAGCAGTACTTC. This sequence joins TRBV27 and TRBJ2-7, with TRBD1 as a possible D gene (6 bases). The CDR3 is 15 residues long. Germline V gene sequence: CDR1 MNHEY, CDR2 SMNVEV (reference sequence). The germline V and J ends were trimmed by 5 bases and 4 bases, with 18 bases remaining between them.

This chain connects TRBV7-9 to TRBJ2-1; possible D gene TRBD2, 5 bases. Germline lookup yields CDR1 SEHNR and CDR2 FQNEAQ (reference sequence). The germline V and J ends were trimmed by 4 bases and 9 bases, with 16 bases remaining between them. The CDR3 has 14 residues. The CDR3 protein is CASSSTTTSFEQFF. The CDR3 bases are TGTGCCAGCAGCTCGACTACCACCTCGTTTGAGCAGTTCTTC.

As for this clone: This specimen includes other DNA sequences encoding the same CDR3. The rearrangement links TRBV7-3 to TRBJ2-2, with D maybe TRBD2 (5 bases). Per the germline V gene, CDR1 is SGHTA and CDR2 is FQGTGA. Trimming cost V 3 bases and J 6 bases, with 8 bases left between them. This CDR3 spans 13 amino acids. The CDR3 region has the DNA TGTGCCAGCAGCTTGACGGGATCCGGGGAGCTGTTTTTT. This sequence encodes CASSLTGSGELFF.

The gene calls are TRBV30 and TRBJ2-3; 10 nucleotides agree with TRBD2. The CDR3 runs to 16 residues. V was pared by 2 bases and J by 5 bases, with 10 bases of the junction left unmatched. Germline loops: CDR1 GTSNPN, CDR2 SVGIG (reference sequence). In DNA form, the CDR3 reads TGTGCCTGGAGTAAGCGGGAGGGCCCTATAAAAGATACGCAGTATTTT. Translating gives CAWSKREGPIKDTQYF.

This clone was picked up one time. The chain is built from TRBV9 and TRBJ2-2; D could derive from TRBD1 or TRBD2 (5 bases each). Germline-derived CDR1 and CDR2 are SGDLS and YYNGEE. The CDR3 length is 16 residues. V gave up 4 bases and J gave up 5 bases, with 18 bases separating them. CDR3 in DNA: TGTGCCAGCAGCTATCGCCGGGACCCACCGACCGGGGAGCTGTTTTTT. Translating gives CASSYRRDPPTGELFF.

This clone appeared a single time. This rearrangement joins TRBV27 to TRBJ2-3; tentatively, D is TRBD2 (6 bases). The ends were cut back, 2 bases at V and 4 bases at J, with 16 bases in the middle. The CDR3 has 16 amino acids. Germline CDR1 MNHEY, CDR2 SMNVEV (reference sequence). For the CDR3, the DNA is TGTGCCAGCAGTTTAATTTTAGCGGCTGGAGCAGATACGCAGTATTTT. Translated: CASSLILAAGADTQYF.

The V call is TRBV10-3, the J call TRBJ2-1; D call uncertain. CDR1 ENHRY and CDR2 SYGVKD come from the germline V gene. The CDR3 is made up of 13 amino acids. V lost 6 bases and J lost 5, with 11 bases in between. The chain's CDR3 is CAIRGIDDNEQFF. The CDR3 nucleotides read TGTGCCATCAGGGGAATCGATGACAATGAGCAGTTCTTC.

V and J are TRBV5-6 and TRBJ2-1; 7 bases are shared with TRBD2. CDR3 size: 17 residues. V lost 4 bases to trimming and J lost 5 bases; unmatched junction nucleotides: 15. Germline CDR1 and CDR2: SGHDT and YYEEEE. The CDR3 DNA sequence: TGTGCCAGCAGCCCTTTTAGGGGCGCGGGAGAAAACAATGAGCAGTTCTTC. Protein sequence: CASSPFRGAGENNEQFF.

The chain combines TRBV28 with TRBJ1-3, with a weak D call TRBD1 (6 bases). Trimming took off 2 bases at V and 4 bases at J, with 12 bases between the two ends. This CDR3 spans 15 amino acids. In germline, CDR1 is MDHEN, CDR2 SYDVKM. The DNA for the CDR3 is TGTGCCAGCAGTTTAGTAGGGGGGTTCGGAAACACCATATATTTT. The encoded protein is CASSLVGGFGNTIYF.

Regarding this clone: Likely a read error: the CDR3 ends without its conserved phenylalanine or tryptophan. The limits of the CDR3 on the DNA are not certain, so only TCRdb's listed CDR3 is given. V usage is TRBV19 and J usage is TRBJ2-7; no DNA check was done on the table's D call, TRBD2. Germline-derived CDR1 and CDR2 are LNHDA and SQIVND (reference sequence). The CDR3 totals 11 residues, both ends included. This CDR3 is CASSTPPGLGL.

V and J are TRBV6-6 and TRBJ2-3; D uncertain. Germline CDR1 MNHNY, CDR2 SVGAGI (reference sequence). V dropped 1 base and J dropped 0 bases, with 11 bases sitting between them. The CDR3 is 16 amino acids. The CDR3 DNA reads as TGTGCCAGCAGTTACTTGCCAGCTTGGAGCACAGATACGCAGTATTTT. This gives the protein CASSYLPAWSTDTQYF.

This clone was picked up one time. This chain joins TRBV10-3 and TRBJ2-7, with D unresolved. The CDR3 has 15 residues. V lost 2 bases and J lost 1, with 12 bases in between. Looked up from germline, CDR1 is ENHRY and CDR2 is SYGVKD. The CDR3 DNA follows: TGTGCCATCAGTGAGAATATCGGTAAATCCTACGAGCAGTACTTC. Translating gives CAISENIGKSYEQYF.

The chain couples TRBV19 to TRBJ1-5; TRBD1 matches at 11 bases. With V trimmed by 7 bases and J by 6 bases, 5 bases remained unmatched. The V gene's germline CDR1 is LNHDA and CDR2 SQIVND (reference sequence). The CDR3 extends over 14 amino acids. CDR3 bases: TGTGCCAGTACCGGGACAGGGGGGAGTCAGCCCCAGCATTTT. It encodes CASTGTGGSQPQHF.

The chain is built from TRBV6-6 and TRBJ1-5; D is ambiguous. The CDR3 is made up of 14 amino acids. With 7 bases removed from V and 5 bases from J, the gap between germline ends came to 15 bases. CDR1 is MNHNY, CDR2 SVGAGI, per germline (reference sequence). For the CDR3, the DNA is TGTGCCAGCACCCCGAGGGATAGGGATCAGCCCCAGCATTTT. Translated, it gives CASTPRDRDQPQHF.

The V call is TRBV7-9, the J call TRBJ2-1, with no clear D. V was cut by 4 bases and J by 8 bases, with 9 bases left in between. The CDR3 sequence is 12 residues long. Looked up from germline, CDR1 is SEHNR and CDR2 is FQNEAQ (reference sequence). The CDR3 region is CASSSSFDEQFF. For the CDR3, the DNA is TGTGCCAGCAGCTCGAGTTTCGATGAGCAGTTCTTC.

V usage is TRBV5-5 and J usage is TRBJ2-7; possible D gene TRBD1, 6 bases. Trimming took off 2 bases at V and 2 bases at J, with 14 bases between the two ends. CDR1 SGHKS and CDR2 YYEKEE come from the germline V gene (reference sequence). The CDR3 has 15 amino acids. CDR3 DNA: TGTGCCAGCAGCTTTATGACAGGCTGGACCTACGAGCAGTACTTC. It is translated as CASSFMTGWTYEQYF. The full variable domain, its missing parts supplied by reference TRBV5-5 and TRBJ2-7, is DAGVTQSPTHLIKTRGQQVTLRCSPISGHKSVSWYQQVLGQGPQFIFQYYEKEERGRGNFPDRFSARQFPNYSSELNVNALLLGDSALYLCASSFMTGWTYEQYFGPGTRLTVT.

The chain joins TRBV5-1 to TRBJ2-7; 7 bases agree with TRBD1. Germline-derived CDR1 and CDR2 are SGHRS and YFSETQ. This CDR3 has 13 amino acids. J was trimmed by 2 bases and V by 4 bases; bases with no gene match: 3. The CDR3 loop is CASSRGTAYEQYF. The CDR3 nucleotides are TGCGCCAGCAGCCGAGGGACAGCCTACGAGCAGTACTTC.

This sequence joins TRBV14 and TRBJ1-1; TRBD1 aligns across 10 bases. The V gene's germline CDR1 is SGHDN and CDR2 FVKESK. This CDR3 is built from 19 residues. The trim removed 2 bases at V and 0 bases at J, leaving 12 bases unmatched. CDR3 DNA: TGTGCCAGCAGCCAACCGACCCCGGGACAGGGGCTAATGAACACTGAAGCTTTCTTT. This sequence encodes CASSQPTPGQGLMNTEAFF.

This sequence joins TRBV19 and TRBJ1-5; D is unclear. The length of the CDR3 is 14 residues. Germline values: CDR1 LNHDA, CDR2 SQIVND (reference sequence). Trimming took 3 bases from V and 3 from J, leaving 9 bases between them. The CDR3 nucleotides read TGTGCCAGTAGTATGGCGCGGAACAATCAGCCCCAGCATTTT. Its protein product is CASSMARNNQPQHF. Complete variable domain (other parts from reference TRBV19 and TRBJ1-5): DGGITQSPKYLFRKEGQNVTLSCEQNLNHDAMYWYRQDPGQGLRLIYYSQIVNDFQKGDIAEGYSVSREKKESFPLTVTSAQKNPTAFYLCASSMARNNQPQHFGDGTRLSIL.

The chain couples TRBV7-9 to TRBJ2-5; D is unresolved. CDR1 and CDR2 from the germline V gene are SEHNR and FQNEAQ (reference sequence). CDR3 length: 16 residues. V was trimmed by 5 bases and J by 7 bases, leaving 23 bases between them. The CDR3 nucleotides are TGTGCCAGCAGCCCGACGGGTAGCTTCAACTCGGGGACCCAGTACTTC. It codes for CASSPTGSFNSGTQYF. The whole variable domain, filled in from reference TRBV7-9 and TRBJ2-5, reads DTGVSQNPRHKITKRGQNVTFRCDPISEHNRLYWYRQTLGQGPEFLTYFQNEAQLEKSRLLSDRFSAERPKGSFSTLEIQRTEQGDSAMYLCASSPTGSFNSGTQYFGPGTRLLVL.

The CDR3 DNA follows: TGTGCCACCATGCCCGAGGGACAGGGGGCCCTTTTAGGTGGCTACACCTTC. Its translation is CATMPEGQGALLGGYTF. This chain links TRBV28 with TRBJ1-2, with 12 bases matching TRBD1. The CDR3 consists of 17 residues. Trimming cost V 10 bases and J 7 bases; bases outside gene matches: 19. In germline, CDR1 is MDHEN, CDR2 SYDVKM.

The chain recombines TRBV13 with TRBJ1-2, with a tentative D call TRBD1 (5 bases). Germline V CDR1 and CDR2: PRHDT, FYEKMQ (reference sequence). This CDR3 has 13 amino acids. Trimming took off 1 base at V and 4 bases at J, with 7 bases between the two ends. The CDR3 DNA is TGTGCCAGCAGCTTAGTGGGGGGCTATGGCTACACCTTC. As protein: CASSLVGGYGYTF.

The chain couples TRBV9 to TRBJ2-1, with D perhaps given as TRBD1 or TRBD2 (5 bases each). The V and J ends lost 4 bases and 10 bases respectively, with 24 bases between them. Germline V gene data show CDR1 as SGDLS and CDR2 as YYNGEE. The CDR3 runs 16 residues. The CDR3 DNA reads TGTGCCAGCAGCCAAAATTCCGGGGCCTACTGGGAGGAGCAGTTCTTC. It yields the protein CASSQNSGAYWEEQFF.